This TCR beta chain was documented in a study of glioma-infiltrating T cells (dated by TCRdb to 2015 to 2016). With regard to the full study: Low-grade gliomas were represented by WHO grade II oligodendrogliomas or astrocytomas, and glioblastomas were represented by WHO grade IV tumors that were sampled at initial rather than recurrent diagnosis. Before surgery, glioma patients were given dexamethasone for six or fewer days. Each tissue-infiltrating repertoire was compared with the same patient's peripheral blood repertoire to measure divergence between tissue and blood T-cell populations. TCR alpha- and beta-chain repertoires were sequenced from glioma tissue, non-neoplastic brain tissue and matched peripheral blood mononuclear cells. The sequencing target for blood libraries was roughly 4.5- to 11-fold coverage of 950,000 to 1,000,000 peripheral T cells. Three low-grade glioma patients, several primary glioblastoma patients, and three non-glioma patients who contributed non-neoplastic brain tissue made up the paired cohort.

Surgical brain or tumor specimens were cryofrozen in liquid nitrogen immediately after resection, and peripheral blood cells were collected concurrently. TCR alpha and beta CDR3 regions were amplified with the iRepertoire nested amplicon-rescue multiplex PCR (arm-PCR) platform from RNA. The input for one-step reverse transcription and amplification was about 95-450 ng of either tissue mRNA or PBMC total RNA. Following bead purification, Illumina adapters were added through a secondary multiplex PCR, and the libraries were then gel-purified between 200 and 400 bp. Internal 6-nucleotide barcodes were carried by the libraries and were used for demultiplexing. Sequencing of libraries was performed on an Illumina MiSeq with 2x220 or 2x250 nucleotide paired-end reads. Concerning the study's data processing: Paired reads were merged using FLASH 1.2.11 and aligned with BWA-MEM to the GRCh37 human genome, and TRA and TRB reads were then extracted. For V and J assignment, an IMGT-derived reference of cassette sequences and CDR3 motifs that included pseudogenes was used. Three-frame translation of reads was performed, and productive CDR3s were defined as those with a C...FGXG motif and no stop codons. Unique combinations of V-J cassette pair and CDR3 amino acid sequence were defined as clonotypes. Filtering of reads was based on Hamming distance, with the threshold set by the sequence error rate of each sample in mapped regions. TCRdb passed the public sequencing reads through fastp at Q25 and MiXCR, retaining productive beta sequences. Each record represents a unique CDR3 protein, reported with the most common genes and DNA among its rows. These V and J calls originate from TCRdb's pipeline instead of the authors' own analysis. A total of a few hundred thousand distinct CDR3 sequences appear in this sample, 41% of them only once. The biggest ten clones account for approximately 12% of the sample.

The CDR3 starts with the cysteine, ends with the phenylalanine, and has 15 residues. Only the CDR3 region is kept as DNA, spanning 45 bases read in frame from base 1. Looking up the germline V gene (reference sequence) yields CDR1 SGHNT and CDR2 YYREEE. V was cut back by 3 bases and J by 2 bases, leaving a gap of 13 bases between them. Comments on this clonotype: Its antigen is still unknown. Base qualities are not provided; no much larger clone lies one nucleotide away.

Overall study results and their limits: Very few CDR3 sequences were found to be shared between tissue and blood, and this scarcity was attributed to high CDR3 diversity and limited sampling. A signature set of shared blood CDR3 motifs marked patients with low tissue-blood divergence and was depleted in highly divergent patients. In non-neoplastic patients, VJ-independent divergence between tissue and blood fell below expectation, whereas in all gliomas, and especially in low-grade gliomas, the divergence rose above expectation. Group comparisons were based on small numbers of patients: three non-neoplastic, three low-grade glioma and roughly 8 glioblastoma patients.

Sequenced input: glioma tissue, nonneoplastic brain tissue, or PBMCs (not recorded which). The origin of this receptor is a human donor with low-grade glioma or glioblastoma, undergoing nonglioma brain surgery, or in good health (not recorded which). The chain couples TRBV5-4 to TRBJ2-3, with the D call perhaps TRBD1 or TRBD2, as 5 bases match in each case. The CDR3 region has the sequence CASSSRGGTTDTQYF. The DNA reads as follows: TGTGCCAGCAGCTCACGAGGTGGGACCACAGATACGCAGTATTTT.